This TCR beta chain was documented in a study of CD4+ T cells in melanoma. TCRdb keeps only in-frame clones here, not all; method: immunoSEQ multiplex PCR. Of some 120,000 clones listed, around 92% are singletons. Sequenced input: peripheral blood. The receptor's source is a human donor with melanoma.

CDR3 amino acids: CASSLDRQGYGYTF. The DNA for the CDR3 is TGTGCCAGCAGTTTAGATAGACAGGGCTATGGCTACACCTTC. The rearrangement uses TRBV27 and TRBJ1-2, with 7 bases identical to TRBD1. Germline assignment: CDR1 MNHEY and CDR2 SMNVEV (reference sequence). J lost 4 bases, V lost 2 bases, and 4 bases had no gene match. The CDR3 consists of 14 residues.